This T cell receptor (beta chain) derives from a study of blood T cells in healthy people across ages (dated by TCRdb to the mid-2010s). Regarding the research as a whole: Template switching captured roughly one uniquely barcoded TCR beta cDNA molecule per two T cells in model experiments. Age-related changes in TCR beta repertoire diversity were measured in the study by deep sequencing normalized with unique cDNA molecular identifiers. To avoid experimental bias, donors of different ages were randomly spread across the sequencing lanes. The donors were split into four age groups: young (average 16 years), middle-aged (around 37), aged (more than 55) and long-lived (roughly 77). For two donors (one aged 18 to 30 and one aged 80 or older), the study analyzed two additional independent replicas of 1 million unique cDNA reads from the same blood draw.

Concerning this clonotype itself: Its antigen target is currently unknown. No much larger clone exists at a distance of one base, and base qualities are not known.

From the germline V gene, CDR1 is MNHNS and CDR2 is SASEGT. V is cut by 11 bases and J by 0 bases, and the space between the germline ends is 11 bases. The CDR3 numbers 13 residues from cysteine through phenylalanine. The CDR3 DNA has 39 bases and is translated from base 1. What the work shows at the level of the full study, not this receptor alone: A strong correlation was found between observed TCR beta diversity and the percentage of naive T cells measured by flow cytometry. The CMV infection status of donors was not known, potentially confounding age-related changes in expanded clonotypes. Bulk unsorted PBMC profiling prevented conclusive comparison of naive and antigen-experienced compartments. Compared with the aged group, the long-lived group had more naive CD4+ T cells, fewer expanded clones and increased TCR diversity, suggesting age selection. Estimates of total diversity based on one million sequenced T cells were regarded as lower bounds and as underestimates. As age increased, observed TCR beta diversity per million T cells dropped in a roughly linear way, and a significant reduction was already evident by age around 41.

The method behind the library was 5' RACE. Instrument on record: Illumina HiSeq 2500. The second PCR ran for about 6 to 12 cycles and used a J-beta primer mix along with a sample-barcoded 5' primer. A template-switch 5' adaptor carrying 12 random nucleotides introduced a unique molecular identifier onto each TCR beta cDNA molecule. Each sample yielded at least 2.5 million CDR3-containing paired-end reads. First-strand cDNA synthesis was performed from all RNA using the Mint cDNA synthesis kit, with priming by a TRBC-specific oligonucleotide. After uracil-DNA glycosylase treatment, a first 18-cycle PCR used universal primers M1SS and BC2_uni_R on all cDNA. Per the authors' processing: Normalization of each sample was performed by random selection of 1 million high-quality reads, each carrying a distinct molecular identifier. Reads with shared molecular identifiers were discarded instead of being binned into consensus sequences. MiTCR, set to a Q25 quality threshold and the strictest error-elimination algorithm, was used for CDR3 identification, clonotype clustering and error correction. Lower-bound total TCR beta diversity was estimated with a nonparametric unseen species model using Euler transformation. TCRdb trimmed the raw reads at Q25, called clones with MiXCR and kept productive beta chains. One record per CDR3 amino acid sequence lists the most common genes and DNA. These V and J calls derive from TCRdb rather than the authors' analysis. The sample contains 550,000 to 750,000 distinct CDR3 sequences, 20% to 25% of them found a single time. The ten biggest clones cover roughly 3.7% of the sample.

Systemically healthy Caucasian individuals from Russia, around 39 in total and aged about 6 to 90 years, were included as donors. Approximately 11 milliliters of peripheral blood were drawn from each donor into EDTA-treated Vacutainer tubes. PBMCs were isolated by Ficoll-Paque density-gradient centrifugation, with at least 7 million obtained per sample. Trizol reagent was used to extract total RNA from the PBMCs, yielding at least 5 micrograms per sample. The percentages of naive CD45RAhigh/CD27high T cells were determined by flow cytometry on a PBMC aliquot from every donor. Sequences were obtained from blood. The sequence derives from a man in his sixties or seventies in good health. The chain couples TRBV6-1 to TRBJ2-1; 5 matching bases give a weak D call of TRBD2. Read as DNA, the sequence is TGTGCCCTGGCGGGCCCCTCCTACAATGAGCAGTTCTTC. Translation gives CALAGPSYNEQFF.